The 18 T cell receptor beta chains presented below share a single source sample, sequenced in a study of OX40 agonist ivuxolimab in advanced cancers. TCRdb's copy holds only in-frame clones and misses some; the assay was immunoSEQ multiplex PCR. The repertoire consists of about 61,000 clones, with approximately 92% occurring once and the leading ten covering around 20%. The sample consisted of CD4+ or CD8+ T cells sorted from blood, taken in a trial of the OX40 agonist ivuxolimab. These TCRs come from an adult with an advanced solid tumor such as melanoma, head and neck, liver or kidney cancer.

J is TRBJ1-2 and V is TRBV5-5; possible D gene TRBD1, 6 bases. V lost 4 bases and J lost 4, with 11 bases in between. The CDR3 runs to 13 residues. The germline V gene has CDR1 SGHKS and CDR2 YYEKEE (reference sequence). CDR3 bases: TGTGCCAGCAGCGTTCAGGGGTCCTATGGCTACACCTTC. Protein sequence: CASSVQGSYGYTF.

This sequence joins TRBV2 and TRBJ1-2; no clear D. Germline CDR1 and CDR2: SNHLY and FYNNEI. This CDR3 spans 16 amino acids. Trimming took 6 bases from V and 4 from J, leaving 21 bases between them. The CDR3 bases are TGTGCCAGCAGCCAGAAGAATAGGGCCACCGGCTATGGCTACACCTTC. Translated: CASSQKNRATGYGYTF. The entire variable domain, with the rest obtained from reference TRBV2 and TRBJ1-2, is as follows: EPEVTQTPSHQVTQMGQEVILRCVPISNHLYFYWYRQILGQKVEFLVSFYNNEISEKSEIFDDQFSVERPDGSNFTLKIRSTKLEDSAMYFCASSQKNRATGYGYTFGSGTRLTVV.

V is TRBV7-9 and J is TRBJ1-1; 8 nucleotides match TRBD1. Germline CDR1 SEHNR, CDR2 FQNEAQ (reference sequence). With V trimmed by 5 bases and J by 7 bases, 12 bases remained unmatched. The CDR3 runs to 15 residues. The CDR3 DNA reads as TGTGCCAGCAGCGAACCGGGACAGGCTTTCCGTGAAGCTTTCTTT. Translation: CASSEPGQAFREAFF. Full variable domain (rest looked up from reference TRBV7-9 and TRBJ1-1): DTGVSQNPRHKITKRGQNVTFRCDPISEHNRLYWYRQTLGQGPEFLTYFQNEAQLEKSRLLSDRFSAERPKGSFSTLEIQRTEQGDSAMYLCASSEPGQAFREAFFGQGTRLTVV.

The chain links TRBV11-3 to TRBJ1-1; D call uncertain. This CDR3 contains 16 residues. V was shortened by 5 bases and J by 1 base, with 17 bases between the two germline ends. The V gene's germline CDR1 is SGHNT and CDR2 YENEEA. DNA of the CDR3: TGTGCCAGCAGCATCGACTTCTCGCGGGGGAACACTGAAGCTTTCTTT. This gives the protein CASSIDFSRGNTEAFF.

The table lists this clone with a count of one. This chain uses TRBV6-6 with TRBJ2-2; 7 bases map to TRBD2. This CDR3 is 16 amino acids long. Germline V gives CDR1 MNHNY, CDR2 SVGAGI (reference sequence). The V and J ends lost 2 bases and 2 bases, in that order; junction bases with no gene match: 5. CDR3 sequence reads: CASSYLGLVNTGELFF. The CDR3 region has the DNA TGTGCCAGCAGTTACCTCGGACTAGTCAACACCGGGGAGCTGTTTTTT.

This chain links TRBV10-3 with TRBJ1-6; D is ambiguous. CDR3 length: 14 amino acids. V was clipped by 2 bases and J by 5 bases, with 7 bases between them. Germline V gene lookup returns CDR1 ENHRY and CDR2 SYGVKD. CDR3 in amino acids: CAISEPQNNSPLHF. The CDR3 DNA sequence: TGTGCCATCAGTGAGCCTCAGAATAATTCACCCCTCCACTTT.

The CDR3 sequence: CASSITGRASNEQFF. CDR3 DNA: TGTGCCAGTAGTATCACCGGGAGGGCCAGTAATGAGCAGTTCTTC. The V gene is TRBV19, the J gene TRBJ2-1, with TRBD2 matching over 8 bases. The CDR3 runs to 15 residues. The germline gives CDR1 LNHDA, CDR2 SQIVND (reference sequence). V lost 3 bases and J lost 7; bases outside the gene matches: 8.

This rearrangement joins TRBV4-2 to TRBJ1-6; no reliable D call. Germline assignment: CDR1 LGHNA and CDR2 YNFKEQ. V lost 0 bases to trimming and J lost 14 bases, with 11 bases between them. CDR3 length equals 13 residues. CDR3 in amino acids: CASSQEIKSALHF. CDR3 bases: TGTGCCAGCAGCCAAGAGATAAAATCGGCCCTCCACTTT.

J is TRBJ2-7 and V is TRBV4-1, with D tentatively TRBD1 or TRBD2 (5 bases each). Germline V gives CDR1 MGHRA, CDR2 YSYEKL. The length of the CDR3 is 14 residues. V was trimmed by 4 bases and J by 1 base, leaving 11 bases between them. For the CDR3, the DNA is TGCGCCAGCAGCCTCGGGACGGGATCCTACGAGCAGTACGTC. Translation gives CASSLGTGSYEQYV.

This rearrangement joins TRBV28 to TRBJ1-6; D may be TRBD1 (6 bases). V was cut by 3 bases and J by 6 bases, with 12 bases left in between. This CDR3 spans 15 amino acids. Germline V lookup: CDR1 MDHEN, CDR2 SYDVKM. The CDR3 coding sequence is TGTGCCAGCAGTTTCGAAGGACAGCCTAATTCACCCCTCCACTTT. Translating gives CASSFEGQPNSPLHF. The full variable domain, rest sourced from reference TRBV28 and TRBJ1-6, is DVKVTQSSRYLVKRTGEKVFLECVQDMDHENMFWYRQDPGLGLRLIYFSYDVKMKEKGDIPEGYSVSREKKERFSLILESASTNQTSMYLCASSFEGQPNSPLHFGNGTRLTVT.

The V and J genes are TRBV10-2 and TRBJ2-3; D gene uncertain. This CDR3 contains 14 residues. Germline CDR1 is WSHSY and CDR2 is SAAADI. V was pared by 3 bases and J by 8 bases, with 15 bases between. The CDR3 here is CASSEFSVPGTQYF. CDR3 sequence (DNA): TGCGCCAGCAGTGAATTCTCCGTGCCTGGTACGCAGTATTTT.

The V and J genes are TRBV19 and TRBJ1-5; no definite D call. The CDR3 is 15 residues long. V lost 5 bases, J lost 2 bases, and 13 bases lay in between. The germline V gene encodes CDR1 LNHDA and CDR2 SQIVND (reference sequence). As DNA, the CDR3 is TGTGCCAGTAGTTGGCACTCCGGAGGCAATCAGCCCCAGCATTTT. Translated: CASSWHSGGNQPQHF.

This chain uses TRBV7-8 with TRBJ1-5; weak D call: TRBD1 (6 bases). Trimming cost V 5 bases and J 4 bases, with 12 bases left between them. The CDR3 consists of 14 residues. The germline CDR1 and CDR2 sequences are SGHVS and FQNEAQ. In DNA, the CDR3 is TGTGCCAGCAGCGCGGACAGCTTTAATCAGCCCCAGCATTTT. This encodes CASSADSFNQPQHF.

V gene TRBV2 combines with J gene TRBJ2-5; TRBD1 matches 7 bases. Trimming removed 10 bases from V and 0 bases from J; junction bases left unmatched: 11. The length of the CDR3 is 15 residues. Germline V CDR1 and CDR2: SNHLY, FYNNEI. The CDR3 region is CATQARGQDQETQYF. The CDR3 coding sequence is TGTGCCACCCAAGCTAGGGGGCAGGACCAAGAGACCCAGTACTTC. Full variable domain (remainder filled in from reference TRBV2 and TRBJ2-5): EPEVTQTPSHQVTQMGQEVILRCVPISNHLYFYWYRQILGQKVEFLVSFYNNEISEKSEIFDDQFSVERPDGSNFTLKIRSTKLEDSAMYFCATQARGQDQETQYFGPGTRLLVL.

The table lists this clone with a few counts. V gene TRBV28 combines with J gene TRBJ1-2, with D perhaps matching TRBD1 (6 bases). CDR1 and CDR2 from the germline V gene are MDHEN and SYDVKM. The germline V and J ends were trimmed by 6 bases and 3 bases, with 17 bases remaining between them. This CDR3 region has 15 residues. Here the CDR3 reads CASSPRGRGDYGYTF. The CDR3 DNA reads as TGTGCCAGCAGCCCCAGGGGTAGGGGTGACTATGGCTACACCTTC.

This chain uses TRBV12-5 with TRBJ2-5; 9 bases fit TRBD1. Trimming removed 4 bases from V and 4 bases from J; junction bases left unmatched: 7. Looked up from germline, CDR1 is LGHNT and CDR2 is FRNRAP. The CDR3 length is 15 residues. CDR3 loop: CASGSGTGTPETQYF. CDR3 in DNA: TGTGCTAGTGGTTCCGGGACAGGGACTCCAGAGACCCAGTACTTC.

The chain carries TRBV2 and TRBJ1-1; TRBD1 aligns across 9 bases. CDR1 and CDR2 from the germline V gene are SNHLY and FYNNEI. The CDR3 extends over 16 amino acids. V dropped 1 base and J dropped 1; count of bases not matched to a gene: 4. In nucleotides, the CDR3 is TGTGCCAGCAGTGAAGTTGCGGGACAGGGGAACACTGAAGCTTTCTTT. Protein product: CASSEVAGQGNTEAFF.

This clone occurred once. The V call is TRBV7-9, the J call TRBJ1-1; no clear D gene. V shed 3 bases and J shed 7 bases, with 9 bases lying between them. The CDR3 extends over 12 amino acids. Germline V gene data show CDR1 as SEHNR and CDR2 as FQNEAQ (reference sequence). The CDR3 DNA sequence: TGTGCCAGCAGCTTGGTCCGGGGTGAAGCTTTCTTT. Translation gives CASSLVRGEAFF.